The table lists the clone carrying this TCR beta chain with a count of one. Its target is unknown. Profiling relied on immunoSEQ multiplex PCR, and the TCRdb table lists in-frame clones only, not all of them. Here the sample spans approximately 44,000 clones, about 89% being singletons. The data stem from a study of OX40 agonist ivuxolimab in advanced cancers. The overall study: Every 2 weeks, patients got intravenous ivuxolimab at one of six dose levels (0.01-10 mg/kg). Study-wide points: Dose levels from 0.1 to 3.0 mg/kg saw CD4+ and CD8+ blood T cells expand clonally by week 6. The investigators did not determine what antigen specificity the expanded peripheral T cells had.

Cycle 7 day 1, cycle 4 day 1, and baseline were the timepoints at which blood was sampled. Trimming left V 0 bases short and J 0 bases short, with 9 bases between. The CDR3 runs to 15 residues. Germline values: CDR1 SGDLS, CDR2 YYNGEE. The receptor's source is an adult with an advanced solid tumor such as melanoma, head and neck, liver or kidney cancer. The sample consisted of CD4+ or CD8+ T cells sorted from blood, taken in a trial of the OX40 agonist ivuxolimab. The J gene is TRBJ1-2, the V gene TRBV9; D may be TRBD1 (5 bases). The CDR3 reads CASSVVQGANYGYTF. The CDR3 DNA follows: TGTGCCAGCAGCGTAGTGCAGGGAGCTAACTATGGCTACACCTTC. The full variable domain, in which reference TRBV9 and TRBJ1-2 provide the parts outside the CDR3, is DSGVTQTPKHLITATGQRVTLRCSPRSGDLSVYWYQQSLDQGLQFLIQYYNGEERAKGNILERFSAQQFPDLHSELNLSSLELGDSALYFCASSVVQGANYGYTFGSGTRLTVV.